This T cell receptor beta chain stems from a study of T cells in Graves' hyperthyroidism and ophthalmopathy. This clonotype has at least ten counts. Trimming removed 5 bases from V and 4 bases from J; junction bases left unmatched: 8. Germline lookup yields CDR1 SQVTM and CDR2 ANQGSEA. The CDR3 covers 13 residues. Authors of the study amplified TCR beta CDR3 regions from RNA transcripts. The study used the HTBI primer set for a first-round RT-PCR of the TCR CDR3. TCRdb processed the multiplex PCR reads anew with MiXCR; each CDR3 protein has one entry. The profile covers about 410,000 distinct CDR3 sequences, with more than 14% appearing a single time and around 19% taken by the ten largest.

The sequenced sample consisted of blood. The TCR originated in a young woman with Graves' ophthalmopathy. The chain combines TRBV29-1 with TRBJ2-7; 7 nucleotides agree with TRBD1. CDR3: CSVLTGLSYEQYF. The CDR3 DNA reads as TGCAGCGTTCTGACAGGGTTGTCATACGAGCAGTACTTC.